Sequencing of this T cell receptor (beta chain) was carried out in a study of post-analysis software for immune sequencing data. Study findings and constraints: Samples made in the same batch grouped tightly together by F measure. The study found TRBV5-6, TRBV5-1 and TRBV20-1 among about 5 TRBV segments more frequent in patients than controls.

Unique molecular identifiers were built into the TCR beta cDNA libraries. Approximately 450,000 cDNA molecules were recovered from an input of about 0.9 to 11 million T cells. TCRdb re-called the PCR reads through MiXCR, storing one row per CDR3 protein. The repertoire includes hundreds of thousands of distinct CDR3 sequences, 44% of them detected once, and about 1.8% sits in the top ten. Concerning this clonotype itself: The target antigen is unknown.

The CDR3 runs to 11 residues. Germline V gene lookup returns CDR1 ENHRY and CDR2 SYGVKD. With 6 bases removed from V and 9 bases from J, the gap between germline ends came to 11 bases. Sequencing input: blood. V and J are TRBV10-3 and TRBJ1-2; D gene unclear. The sequence was collected from a girl between 10 and 17 years old with multiple sclerosis. The CDR3 loop reads CAISPNNSYTF. As DNA, the CDR3 is TGTGCCATCAGCCCAAACAACAGCTACACCTTC.